This TCR beta chain is from a study of lymphopenia after photon versus proton radiotherapy. The study, taken as a whole, reports: Under photons, naive T cells and diversity fell while effector/memory populations rose. Post-nadir diversity loss with photons came from oligoclonal expansion, particularly CD8+ Temra cells. Larger post-nadir TCR diversity loss correlated inversely with survival in deceased patients.

In regard to this clone: Its matching antigen is unknown.

TCRdb's copy holds only in-frame clones and misses some; the assay was immunoSEQ multiplex PCR. This table has tens of thousands of clones, 89% appearing once. The CDR3 is made up of 15 amino acids. Trimming removed 3 bases at V and 0 bases at J, with 9 bases between. The germline CDR1 and CDR2 sequences are SGHTA and FQGNSA. This chain joins TRBV7-2 and TRBJ1-3; possibly TRBD1 for D (6 bases). Material: peripheral blood, obtained from a patient treated with proton-based radiotherapy. This TCR came from a woman aged 65 to 85 with pancreatic cancer. Some clones in this sample may be carry-over from other donors' samples. The CDR3 reads CASSFSGASGNTIYF. For the CDR3, the DNA is TGTGCCAGCAGCTTCTCAGGGGCCTCTGGAAACACCATATATTTT.